Given below is one T cell receptor (beta chain) in context. The data derive from a study of CD8 T cells in Susac syndrome. V was cut by 1 base and J by 0 bases, with 13 bases left in between. The length of the CDR3 is 17 residues. The germline V gene has CDR1 SGHTA and CDR2 FQGNSA. Random-hexamer reverse transcription was applied to roughly 0.5 to 1 ug RNA. TCRdb reprocessed the immunoSEQ multiplex PCR reads via MiXCR and lists one record per CDR3 protein. The sample carries over 150,000 distinct CDR3 sequences, roughly 95% recorded once. The chain combines TRBV7-2 with TRBJ2-1; no definite D call. The sequence was obtained from a human donor with Susac syndrome. The sequenced sample was CD4+ T cells from PBMCs. CDR3 residues: CASSLGSLSSSYNEQFF. For the CDR3, the DNA is TGTGCCAGCAGCTTAGGTTCTCTGAGTAGCTCCTACAATGAGCAGTTCTTC.